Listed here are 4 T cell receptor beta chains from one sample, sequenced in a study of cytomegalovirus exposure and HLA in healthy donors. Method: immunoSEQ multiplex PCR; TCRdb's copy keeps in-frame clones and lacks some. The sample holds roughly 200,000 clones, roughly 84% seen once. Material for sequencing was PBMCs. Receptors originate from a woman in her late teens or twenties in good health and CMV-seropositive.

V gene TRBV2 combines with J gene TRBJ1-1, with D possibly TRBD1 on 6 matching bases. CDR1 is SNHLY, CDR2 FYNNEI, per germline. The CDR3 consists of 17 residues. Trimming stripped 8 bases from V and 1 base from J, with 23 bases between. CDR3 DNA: TGTGCCAGCTCCCTCCCCGAAGGGGGGGGGTGGAACACTGAAGCTTTCTTT. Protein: CASSLPEGGGWNTEAFF.

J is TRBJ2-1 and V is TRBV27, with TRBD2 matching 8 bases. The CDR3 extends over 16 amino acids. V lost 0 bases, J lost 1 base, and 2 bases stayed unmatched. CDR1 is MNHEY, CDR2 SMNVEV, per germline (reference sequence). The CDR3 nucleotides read TGTGCCAGCAGTTTATCGGCGGGGGGTTCCTACAATGAGCAGTTCTTC. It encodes CASSLSAGGSYNEQFF.

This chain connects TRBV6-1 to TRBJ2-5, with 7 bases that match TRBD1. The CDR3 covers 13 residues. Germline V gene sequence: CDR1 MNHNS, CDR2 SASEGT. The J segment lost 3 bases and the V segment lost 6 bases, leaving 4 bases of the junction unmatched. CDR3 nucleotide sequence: TGTGCCAGCAGCCTGGGACAGAAAGAGACCCAGTACTTC. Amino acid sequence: CASSLGQKETQYF.

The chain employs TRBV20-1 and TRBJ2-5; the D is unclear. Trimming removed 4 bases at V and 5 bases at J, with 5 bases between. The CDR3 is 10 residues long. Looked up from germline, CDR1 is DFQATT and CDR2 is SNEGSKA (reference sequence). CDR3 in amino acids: CSAMAETQYF. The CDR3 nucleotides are TGCAGTGCTATGGCTGAGACCCAGTACTTC.